This TCR beta chain is from a study of blood T cell repertoires in COVID-19. Clones were sequenced by immunoSEQ multiplex PCR, and TCRdb holds only the in-frame ones, with some missing. The sample yields 300,000 to 450,000 clones, around 87% seen once. Participants' own reports of clinical history determined their cohort assignment. The source material was PBMCs or T cells enriched from blood (not recorded which). This TCR was sampled from a man between 40 and 49 years old in a cohort exposed to, infected with or recovered from COVID-19 (not recorded which).

CDR3 coding DNA: TGTGCCAGCAGGCAGGGACTAGGGGAGACCCAGTACTTC. It specifies CASRQGLGETQYF. The chain couples TRBV2 to TRBJ2-5; 8 bases fit TRBD2. Germline loops: CDR1 SNHLY, CDR2 FYNNEI. Unmatched junction bases numbered 5, after V lost 6 bases and J lost 5 bases. The CDR3 loop spans 13 amino acids.